The 19 T cell receptor beta chains reported below all come from one sample, sequenced in a study of shared clonotypes between healthy human individuals. Profiled with immunoSEQ multiplex PCR; TCRdb holds only in-frame clones, not every one. The data show 2 million to 2.5 million clones, nearly 97% seen once. The sequencing input was naive CD4+ T cells sorted from blood. Subset: CD45RA+ positively selected. These receptors were taken from a man aged 18 to 30 in good health.

The chain employs TRBV18 and TRBJ1-6; 11 nucleotides agree with TRBD1. Germline lookup yields CDR1 KGHSH and CDR2 LQKENI. The CDR3 loop spans 16 amino acids. The V segment lost 3 bases and the J segment 6 bases; nucleotides outside the gene matches: 4. CDR3 protein: CASSPGQGASNSPLHF. In nucleotides, the CDR3 is TGTGCCAGCTCACCCGGACAGGGGGCAAGTAATTCACCCCTCCACTTT.

The chain employs TRBV28 and TRBJ2-7; D possibly uses TRBD1 or TRBD2 (7 bases each). CDR1 and CDR2 from the germline V gene are MDHEN and SYDVKM. The CDR3 totals 15 residues. Trimming removed 4 bases at V and 3 bases at J, with 16 bases between. The CDR3 is CASSSQGGSGYEQYF. The CDR3 DNA reads as TGTGCCAGCAGTTCCCAGGGGGGGAGTGGCTACGAGCAGTACTTC.

This clone was observed once. In DNA form, the CDR3 reads TGTGCCTGGACAGCCAACTCTGGAAACACCATATATTTT. Amino acids: CAWTANSGNTIYF. The gene calls are TRBV30 and TRBJ1-3; D uncertain. Germline CDR1 GTSNPN, CDR2 SVGIG (reference sequence). With 4 bases removed from V and 0 bases from J, the gap between germline ends came to 7 bases. The CDR3 is 13 amino acids.

V usage is TRBV6-6 and J usage is TRBJ1-2; possibly TRBD1 for D (5 bases). Between the trimmed V and J ends, which lost 2 bases and 5 bases, there was a span of 15 bases. The CDR3 totals 15 residues. Per the germline V gene, CDR1 is MNHNY and CDR2 is SVGAGI (reference sequence). DNA of the CDR3: TGTGCCAGCAGTTACGGCCAGGGATGGGGGTATGGCTACACCTTC. Amino acid sequence: CASSYGQGWGYGYTF.

This clone has a single count. The rearrangement links TRBV30 to TRBJ1-1; no firm D call. V was pared by 1 base and J by 4 bases, with 13 bases between. Looked up from germline, CDR1 is GTSNPN and CDR2 is SVGIG (reference sequence). The CDR3 has 14 amino acids. CDR3 coding DNA: TGTGCCTGGAGTGGGGGAGTCGCGGGCACTGAAGCTTTCTTT. It yields the protein CAWSGGVAGTEAFF.

The genes are TRBV11-2 and TRBJ2-3; TRBD1 matches at 9 bases. Germline V gene data show CDR1 as SGHAT and CDR2 as FQNNGV. V lost 4 bases to trimming and J lost 5 bases; unmatched junction nucleotides: 4. There are 14 residues in the CDR3. CDR3 loop: CASSSGQGLDTQYF. The CDR3 DNA sequence: TGTGCCAGCAGCTCAGGACAGGGGTTAGATACGCAGTATTTT.

The rearrangement uses TRBV7-2 and TRBJ2-7; TRBD1 matches at 8 bases. CDR3 length: 17 amino acids. V was pared by 5 bases and J by 0 bases, with 12 bases of the junction left unmatched. CDR1 and CDR2 (germline): SGHTA, FQGNSA. CDR3 amino acids: CASSPRQGSSFSYEQYF. In DNA form, the CDR3 reads TGTGCCAGCAGCCCACGACAGGGGTCCTCATTCTCCTACGAGCAGTACTTC. The full variable domain, in which reference TRBV7-2 and TRBJ2-7 provide the parts outside the CDR3, is GAGVSQSPSNKVTEKGKDVELRCDPISGHTALYWYRQSLGQGLEFLIYFQGNSAPDKSGLPSDRFSAERTGGSVSTLTIQRTQQEDSAVYLCASSPRQGSSFSYEQYFGPGTRLTVT.

The gene calls are TRBV5-4 and TRBJ2-3; D is perhaps TRBD2 (5 bases). CDR3 length: 14 residues. Trimming removed 4 bases at V and 2 bases at J, with 11 bases between. Germline V lookup: CDR1 SGHNT, CDR2 YYREEE (reference sequence). CDR3 DNA: TGTGCCAGCAGCCCCGACTATTCCACAGATACGCAGTATTTT. Translated, it gives CASSPDYSTDTQYF. Complete variable domain (other parts from reference TRBV5-4 and TRBJ2-3): ETGVTQSPTHLIKTRGQQVTLRCSSQSGHNTVSWYQQALGQGPQFIFQYYREEENGRGNFPPRFSGLQFPNYSSELNVNALELDDSALYLCASSPDYSTDTQYFGPGTRLTVL.

The chain links TRBV15 to TRBJ2-7; the D is unclear. Germline V gene sequence: CDR1 LNHNV, CDR2 YYDKDF (reference sequence). The CDR3 is made up of 13 amino acids. The germline V and J ends were trimmed by 3 bases and 6 bases, with 12 bases remaining between them. The CDR3 reads CATSRAPSREQYF. Here the CDR3 DNA reads TGTGCCACCAGCAGGGCCCCGTCTCGCGAGCAGTACTTC. Full variable domain (remainder filled in from reference TRBV15 and TRBJ2-7): DAMVIQNPRYQVTQFGKPVTLSCSQTLNHNVMYWYQQKSSQAPKLLFHYYDKDFNNEADTPDNFQSRRPNTSFCFLDIRSPGLGDTAMYLCATSRAPSREQYFGPGTRLTVT.

This chain uses TRBV6-1 with TRBJ2-7; a possible D gene is TRBD1 (6 bases). The germline V gene has CDR1 MNHNS and CDR2 SASEGT. Trimming took off 2 bases at V and 0 bases at J, with 11 bases between the two ends. The CDR3 has 15 amino acids. In nucleotides, the CDR3 is TGTGCCAGCAGTGAATTGGGGGCTAGCTCCTACGAGCAGTACTTC. It yields the protein CASSELGASSYEQYF.

The chain has TRBV5-6 and TRBJ1-4; tentative D call: TRBD1 (5 bases). Per germline, CDR1 SGHDT and CDR2 YYEEEE. CDR3 size: 17 residues. Trimming shortened V by 0 bases and J by 4 bases, and 16 bases separated the two germline ends. CDR3 amino acids: CASSLEKTTAYNEKLFF. CDR3 nucleotides: TGTGCCAGCAGCTTGGAAAAAACGACAGCCTATAATGAAAAACTGTTTTTT.

This rearrangement joins TRBV7-9 to TRBJ2-5, with TRBD1 identical over 7 bases. Per the germline V gene, CDR1 is SEHNR and CDR2 is FQNEAQ (reference sequence). This CDR3 comprises 15 residues. The junction had 4 bases not matched to a gene; V was cut back by 1 base and J by 2 bases. CDR3 coding DNA: TGTGCCAGCAGCTTAGAGACAGGGCCACAAGAGACCCAGTACTTC. It is translated as CASSLETGPQETQYF. Using reference TRBV7-9 and TRBJ2-5 for the parts outside the CDR3, the full variable domain is DTGVSQNPRHKITKRGQNVTFRCDPISEHNRLYWYRQTLGQGPEFLTYFQNEAQLEKSRLLSDRFSAERPKGSFSTLEIQRTEQGDSAMYLCASSLETGPQETQYFGPGTRLLVL.

The rearrangement uses TRBV18 and TRBJ2-2; D is unclear. Trimming removed 5 bases at V and 0 bases at J, with 4 bases between. The CDR3 sequence is 13 residues long. From germline, CDR1 is KGHSH and CDR2 LQKENI. As DNA, the CDR3 is TGTGCCAGCTCAGTCACGAACACCGGGGAGCTGTTTTTT. As protein: CASSVTNTGELFF.

The rearrangement joins TRBV7-8 to TRBJ1-2; a weak D match, TRBD1 (5 bases). This CDR3 has 15 amino acids. V was pared by 5 bases and J by 4 bases, with 17 bases between. CDR1 SGHVS and CDR2 FQNEAQ come from the germline V gene. The DNA for the CDR3 is TGTGCCAGCAGCGCAAACAGGTGGGAAGGCTATGGCTACACCTTC. It is translated as CASSANRWEGYGYTF.

Notes on this clone: An end of the junction differs from the germline gene, which may be a read error. The chain links TRBV19 to TRBJ2-2; perhaps TRBD2 as D (5 bases). The CDR3 sequence is 13 residues long. Per the germline V gene, CDR1 is LNHDA and CDR2 is SQIVND (reference sequence). Here the CDR3 reads CASSYSSGSGIVF. The CDR3 nucleotides are TGTGCCAGTAGTTACTCTTCGGGCTCCGGGATCGTCTTT.

This chain links TRBV5-8 with TRBJ2-7; unclear D gene. Trimming removed 2 bases at V and 0 bases at J, with 9 bases between. Germline V gene lookup returns CDR1 SGHTS and CDR2 YDEGEE. The CDR3 is made up of 14 amino acids. In nucleotides, the CDR3 is TGTGCCAGCAGCTTAAGGACGGTCTCCTACGAGCAGTACTTC. This codes for CASSLRTVSYEQYF.

The chain has TRBV4-1 and TRBJ1-3; no clear D. Trimming left V 4 bases short and J 0 bases short, with 16 bases between. Per the germline V gene, CDR1 is MGHRA and CDR2 is YSYEKL. The CDR3 has 17 residues. CDR3 in amino acids: CASSRARRVSSGNTIYF. CDR3 DNA sequence: TGCGCCAGCAGCCGAGCCCGTCGGGTGAGCTCTGGAAACACCATATATTTT.

The gene calls are TRBV30 and TRBJ2-7, with a tentative D call TRBD2 (5 bases). Trimming pared 8 bases from V and 2 bases from J, leaving 13 bases between. CDR1 and CDR2 (germline): GTSNPN, SVGIG (reference sequence). The CDR3 runs 12 residues. CDR3 amino acids: CANGKSTYEQYF. The CDR3 DNA reads as TGTGCCAACGGGAAATCGACCTACGAGCAGTACTTC.

The genes are TRBV7-9 and TRBJ2-1; unclear D gene. The CDR3 is 14 amino acids. Trimming cost V 4 bases and J 2 bases, with 9 bases left between them. Germline-derived CDR1 and CDR2 are SEHNR and FQNEAQ (reference sequence). The CDR3 coding sequence is TGTGCCAGCAGCTATGGCACGGCCTACAATGAGCAGTTCTTC. It codes for CASSYGTAYNEQFF.